This T cell receptor beta chain emerged from a study of control samples from healthy donors and cancer patients. Produced via immunoSEQ multiplex PCR; TCRdb's table is partial and in-frame only. The table includes over 200,000 clones, over 75% detected once. The CDR3 is 16 amino acids. The germline V gene has CDR1 SGHRS and CDR2 YFSETQ. V was pared by 4 bases and J by 6 bases, with 17 bases between. Specimen: PBMCs. This TCR was sampled from a woman aged 60-75 years with lung cancer. This chain connects TRBV5-1 to TRBJ1-6; D is uncertain. The CDR3 sequence is CASSMAGPGGNSPLHF. CDR3 in DNA: TGCGCCAGCAGCATGGCAGGTCCCGGTGGTAATTCACCCCTCCACTTT.